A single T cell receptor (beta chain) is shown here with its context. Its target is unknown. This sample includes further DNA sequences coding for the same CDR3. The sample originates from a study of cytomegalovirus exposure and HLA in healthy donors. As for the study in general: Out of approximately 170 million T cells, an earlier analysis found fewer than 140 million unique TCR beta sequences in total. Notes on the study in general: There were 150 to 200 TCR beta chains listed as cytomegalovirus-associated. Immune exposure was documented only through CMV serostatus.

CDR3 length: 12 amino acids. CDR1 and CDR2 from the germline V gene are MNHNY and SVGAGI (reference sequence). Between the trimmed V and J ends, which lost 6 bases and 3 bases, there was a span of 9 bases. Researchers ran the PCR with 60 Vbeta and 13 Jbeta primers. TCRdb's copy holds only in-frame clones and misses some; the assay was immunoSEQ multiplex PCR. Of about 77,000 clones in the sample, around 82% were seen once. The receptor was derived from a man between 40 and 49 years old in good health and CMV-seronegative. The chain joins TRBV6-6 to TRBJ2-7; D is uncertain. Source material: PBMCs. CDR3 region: CASSLAVYEQYF. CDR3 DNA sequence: TGTGCCAGCAGCCTGGCCGTCTACGAGCAGTACTTC.